A selection of T cell receptor beta chains follows, all from one sample in a study of T-cell reconstitution after alpha-beta-depleted transplantation in children. TCRdb redid the calling of the PCR reads with MiXCR, one entry per CDR3 protein. The sample contains about 230,000 distinct CDR3 sequences, around 9.6% of which appear only once. This specimen was PBMCs from the stem cell graft donor, taken from the stem cell graft. The receptor source for this set is a human donor who donated a stem cell graft to a child with acute lymphoblastic leukemia. CDR3s include the opening cysteine and the closing phenylalanine or tryptophan. Each record gives: D gene, V gene, CDR3 protein. D genes are given only for firm matches.

d_gene: TRBD1; v_gene: TRBV14; CDR3aa: CASSVGTGRTGELFF
d_gene: NA; v_gene: TRBV6-1; CDR3aa: CASSQGTPRDTQYF
d_gene: NA; v_gene: TRBV14; CDR3aa: CASSQERPGRNTEAFF
d_gene: NA; v_gene: TRBV5-1; CDR3aa: CASSSGYDTEAFF
d_gene: NA; v_gene: TRBV7-2; CDR3aa: CASSRTGPKSQVEKLFF
d_gene: NA; v_gene: TRBV7-9; CDR3aa: CASSRHGGAAEAFF
d_gene: TRBD1; v_gene: TRBV5-6; CDR3aa: CASSSEDRGQETQYF
d_gene: NA; v_gene: TRBV20-1; CDR3aa: CSARVPGAVEQYF
d_gene: TRBD2; v_gene: TRBV10-3; CDR3aa: CAISGRRMLAGQSRETQYF
d_gene: NA; v_gene: TRBV2; CDR3aa: CASSEAGDPLNYGYTF
d_gene: NA; v_gene: TRBV29-1; CDR3aa: CSGTDRINEAFF
d_gene: NA; v_gene: TRBV29-1; CDR3aa: CSVEQAPETQYF
d_gene: NA; v_gene: TRBV6-5; CDR3aa: CASSYSNMNTEAFF
d_gene: NA; v_gene: TRBV12-3/TRBV12-4; CDR3aa: CASSKDILQETQYF
d_gene: NA; v_gene: TRBV4-1; CDR3aa: CASSLPGTTNEKLFF
d_gene: NA; v_gene: TRBV5-5; CDR3aa: CASSLKLFGGQVTGELFF
d_gene: NA; v_gene: TRBV7-9; CDR3aa: CASSLPLQGSGDTIYF
d_gene: TRBD1; v_gene: TRBV7-6; CDR3aa: CASSRAGQGFDTEAFF
d_gene: TRBD2; v_gene: TRBV20-1; CDR3aa: CSATITGGTGELFF
d_gene: NA; v_gene: TRBV7-8; CDR3aa: CASSLDTGRREQYF
d_gene: NA; v_gene: TRBV14; CDR3aa: CASSQEAGWRGYTF
d_gene: TRBD2; v_gene: TRBV4-3; CDR3aa: CASSQDGLAGGRWTDTQYF
d_gene: TRBD1; v_gene: TRBV27; CDR3aa: CASQKQGAGEQYF
d_gene: NA; v_gene: TRBV6-5; CDR3aa: CASSYSRQRGYTF
d_gene: NA; v_gene: TRBV6-4; CDR3aa: CASSDSGGRWRDQPQHF
d_gene: NA; v_gene: TRBV3-1; CDR3aa: CASSHGGYSGANVLTF
d_gene: TRBD1; v_gene: TRBV7-9; CDR3aa: CASSWEQGKKAFF
d_gene: NA; v_gene: TRBV2; CDR3aa: CASSLSPFSQYF
d_gene: TRBD1; v_gene: TRBV6-6; CDR3aa: CASLPVTRQGTDTQYF
d_gene: TRBD1; v_gene: TRBV5-1; CDR3aa: CASSFRTGGSYEQYF
d_gene: TRBD1; v_gene: TRBV25-1; CDR3aa: CASSVMGQPYEQYF
d_gene: NA; v_gene: TRBV20-1; CDR3aa: CSATPQPTYEQYF
d_gene: NA; v_gene: TRBV7-2; CDR3aa: CASNQASTDTQYF
d_gene: NA; v_gene: TRBV15; CDR3aa: CATSRAHGTEAFF
d_gene: NA; v_gene: TRBV4-3; CDR3aa: CASSQTFGGGLPHVF
d_gene: TRBD1; v_gene: TRBV13; CDR3aa: CASSSRRRTGRSSYEQYF
d_gene: NA; v_gene: TRBV4-3; CDR3aa: CDSSQEWITSSPLHF
d_gene: NA; v_gene: TRBV7-6; CDR3aa: CASSRGKNTEAFF
d_gene: TRBD2; v_gene: TRBV5-4; CDR3aa: CASSLDGGWTSGGPQNTGELFF
d_gene: NA; v_gene: TRBV12-3/TRBV12-4; CDR3aa: CASSLKENQPQHF
d_gene: NA; v_gene: TRBV12-3/TRBV12-4; CDR3aa: CASSFLSRRLFF
d_gene: NA; v_gene: TRBV12-3/TRBV12-4; CDR3aa: CASRGGGENTGELFF
d_gene: NA; v_gene: TRBV20-1; CDR3aa: CSAGRASNYGYTF
d_gene: TRBD1; v_gene: TRBV5-1; CDR3aa: CASSLGWGQGYVDEQFF
d_gene: NA; v_gene: TRBV6-5; CDR3aa: CASSYVVRVGTNEKLFF
d_gene: NA; v_gene: TRBV24-1; CDR3aa: CATSDPAGSYGYTF
d_gene: TRBD1; v_gene: TRBV14; CDR3aa: CASSQDGIRRGKVWDTEAFF
d_gene: NA; v_gene: TRBV20-1; CDR3aa: CSARDLAAGIGPGETQYF
d_gene: TRBD2; v_gene: TRBV12-3/TRBV12-4; CDR3aa: CASSPPGLAENNEQFF
d_gene: NA; v_gene: TRBV9; CDR3aa: CASSVAGDSGNTIYF
d_gene: NA; v_gene: TRBV24-1; CDR3aa: CATEGSETDTQYF
d_gene: NA; v_gene: TRBV5-1; CDR3aa: CASSLVVTYEQYF